This TCR beta chain derives from a study of molecular identifiers for immune sequencing clone quantification. Many counts were recorded for this clonotype. Listed TCR primers and previously described methods were used for bulk TCR libraries. TCRdb re-called the PCR reads with MiXCR, one entry per CDR3 protein. The repertoire holds 40,000 to 45,000 distinct CDR3 sequences, with 15% to 20% as singletons. A CD8+CD4-CCR7+CD45RA+ gate was used to sort naive CD8 T cells. The germline V gene encodes CDR1 SGHAT and CDR2 FQDESV (reference sequence). The CDR3 is 16 amino acids. The V gene lost 5 bases and the J gene lost 5 bases, with 19 bases spanning the gap.

The TCR originated in a human donor in good health. Some libraries in this study had Jurkat cell RNA spiked in. V gene TRBV11-1 combines with J gene TRBJ1-5; D might be TRBD1 (6 bases). What was sequenced was naive CD8+ T cells from blood, with Jurkat cell RNA spiked in. The subset: FACS-sorted CD8+CD4-CCR7+CD45RA+ naive T cells. The DNA for the CDR3 is TGTGCCAGCAGCCTGAGGTGTCGCAGGGGCTATCAGCCCCAGCATTTT. Amino acid sequence: CASSLRCRRGYQPQHF.